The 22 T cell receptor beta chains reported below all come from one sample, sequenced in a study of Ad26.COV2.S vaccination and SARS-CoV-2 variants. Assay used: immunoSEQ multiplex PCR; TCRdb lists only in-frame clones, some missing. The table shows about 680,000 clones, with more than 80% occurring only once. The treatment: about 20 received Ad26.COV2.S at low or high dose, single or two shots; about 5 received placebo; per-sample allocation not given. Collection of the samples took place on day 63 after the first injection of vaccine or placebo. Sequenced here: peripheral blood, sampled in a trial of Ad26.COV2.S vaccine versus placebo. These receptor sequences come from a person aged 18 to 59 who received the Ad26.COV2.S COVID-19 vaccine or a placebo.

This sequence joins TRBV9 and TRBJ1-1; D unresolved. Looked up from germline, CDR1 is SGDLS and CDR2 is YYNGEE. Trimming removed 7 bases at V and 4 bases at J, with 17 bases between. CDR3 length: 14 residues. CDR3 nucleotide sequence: TGTGCCAGCGGGAGTTCCGGCCACGGCACTGAAGCTTTCTTT. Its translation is CASGSSGHGTEAFF.

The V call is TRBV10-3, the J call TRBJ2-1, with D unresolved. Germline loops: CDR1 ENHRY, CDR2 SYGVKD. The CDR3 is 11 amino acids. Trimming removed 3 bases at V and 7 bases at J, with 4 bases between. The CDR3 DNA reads TGTGCCATCAGTGAAGGGAATGAGCAGTTCTTC. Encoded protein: CAISEGNEQFF.

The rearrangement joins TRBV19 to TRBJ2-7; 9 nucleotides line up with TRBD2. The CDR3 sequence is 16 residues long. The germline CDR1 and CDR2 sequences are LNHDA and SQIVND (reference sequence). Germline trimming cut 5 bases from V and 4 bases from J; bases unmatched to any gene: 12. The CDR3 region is CASSDPSSGSAYEQYF. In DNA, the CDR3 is TGTGCCAGTAGTGACCCCAGTAGCGGGAGTGCTTACGAGCAGTACTTC.

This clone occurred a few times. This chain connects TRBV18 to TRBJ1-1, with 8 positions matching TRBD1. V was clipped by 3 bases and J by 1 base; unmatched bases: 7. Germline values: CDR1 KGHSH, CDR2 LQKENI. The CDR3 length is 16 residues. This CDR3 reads CASSPYRGKENTEAFF. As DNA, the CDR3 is TGTGCCAGCTCACCTTACAGGGGGAAGGAGAACACTGAAGCTTTCTTT.

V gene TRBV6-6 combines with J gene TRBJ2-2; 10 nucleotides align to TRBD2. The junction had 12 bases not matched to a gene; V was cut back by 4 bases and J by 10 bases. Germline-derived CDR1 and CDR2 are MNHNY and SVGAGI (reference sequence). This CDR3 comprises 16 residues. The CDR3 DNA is TGTGCCAGCAGTTCCCCCGATAGCGGGGGGAGCGAGGAGCTGTTTTTT. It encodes CASSSPDSGGSEELFF.

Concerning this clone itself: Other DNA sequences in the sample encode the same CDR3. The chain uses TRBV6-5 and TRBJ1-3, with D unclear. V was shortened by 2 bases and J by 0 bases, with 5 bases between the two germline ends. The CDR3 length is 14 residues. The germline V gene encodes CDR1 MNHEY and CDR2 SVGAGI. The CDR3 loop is CASSYGDSGNTIYF. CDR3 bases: TGTGCCAGCAGTTACGGGGACTCTGGAAACACCATATATTTT.

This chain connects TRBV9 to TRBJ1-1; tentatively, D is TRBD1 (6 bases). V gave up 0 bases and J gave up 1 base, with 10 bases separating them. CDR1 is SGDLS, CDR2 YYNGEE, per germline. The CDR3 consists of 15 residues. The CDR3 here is CASSVVGGWNTEAFF. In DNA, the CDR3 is TGTGCCAGCAGCGTAGTTGGGGGCTGGAACACTGAAGCTTTCTTT.

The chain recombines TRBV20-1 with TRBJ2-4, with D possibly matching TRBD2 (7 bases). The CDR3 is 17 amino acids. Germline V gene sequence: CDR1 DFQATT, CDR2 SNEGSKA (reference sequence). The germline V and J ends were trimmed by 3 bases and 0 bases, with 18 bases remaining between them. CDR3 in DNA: TGCAGTGCTAGTGGCAGGGGAGGGGAGCTAGCCAAAAACATTCAGTACTTC. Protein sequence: CSASGRGGELAKNIQYF.

CDR3 protein: CASSLGQGSGGELFF. The DNA of the CDR3 is TGTGCCAGCAGCCTAGGACAGGGAAGCGGCGGGGAGCTGTTTTTT. V is TRBV11-3 and J is TRBJ2-2, with 8 nucleotides matching TRBD1. Germline V gene sequence: CDR1 SGHNT, CDR2 YENEEA. V gave up 5 bases and J gave up 7 bases; unmatched junction bases: 9. CDR3 length: 15 residues.

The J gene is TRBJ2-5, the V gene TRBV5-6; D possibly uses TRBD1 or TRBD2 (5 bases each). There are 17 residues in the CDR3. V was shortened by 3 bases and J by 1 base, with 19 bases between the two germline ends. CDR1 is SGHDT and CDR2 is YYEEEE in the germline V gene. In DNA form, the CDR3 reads TGTGCCAGCAGCTCCACCGGGGCCAGGACCTTCCAAGAGACCCAGTACTTC. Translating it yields CASSSTGARTFQETQYF.

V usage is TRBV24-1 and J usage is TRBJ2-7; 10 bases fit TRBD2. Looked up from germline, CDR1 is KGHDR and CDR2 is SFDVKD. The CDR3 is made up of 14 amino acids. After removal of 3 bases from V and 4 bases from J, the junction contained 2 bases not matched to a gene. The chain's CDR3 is CATSDPSGSYEQYF. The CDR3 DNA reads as TGTGCCACCAGTGATCCTAGCGGGAGTTACGAGCAGTACTTC.

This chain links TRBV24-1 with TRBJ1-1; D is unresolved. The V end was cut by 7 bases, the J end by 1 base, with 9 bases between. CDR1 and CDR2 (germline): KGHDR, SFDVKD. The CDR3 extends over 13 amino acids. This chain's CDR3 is CATRRPGNTEAFF. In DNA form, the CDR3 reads TGTGCCACCAGACGTCCGGGGAACACTGAAGCTTTCTTT.

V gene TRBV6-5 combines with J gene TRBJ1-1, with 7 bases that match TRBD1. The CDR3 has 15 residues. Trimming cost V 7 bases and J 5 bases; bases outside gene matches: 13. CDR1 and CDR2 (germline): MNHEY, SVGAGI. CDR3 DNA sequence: TGTGCCAGCACCATTCAGGGGGGGCGGGAGACTGAAGCTTTCTTT. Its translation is CASTIQGGRETEAFF.

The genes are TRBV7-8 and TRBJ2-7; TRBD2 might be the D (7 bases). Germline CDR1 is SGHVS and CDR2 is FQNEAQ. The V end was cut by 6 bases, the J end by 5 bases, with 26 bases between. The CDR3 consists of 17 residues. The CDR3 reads CASSLSRGGGLPNEQYF. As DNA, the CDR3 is TGTGCCAGCAGTCTATCTAGAGGGGGGGGGCTCCCAAACGAGCAGTACTTC.

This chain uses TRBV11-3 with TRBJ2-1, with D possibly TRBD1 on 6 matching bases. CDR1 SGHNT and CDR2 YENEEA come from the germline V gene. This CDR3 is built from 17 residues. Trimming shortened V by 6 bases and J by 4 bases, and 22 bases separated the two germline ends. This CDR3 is CASSRSTGPPPYNEQFF. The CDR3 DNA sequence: TGTGCCAGCAGTAGATCCACAGGGCCCCCTCCTTACAATGAGCAGTTCTTC.

CDR3 in DNA: TGTGCCAGCAGCTTAGGCTACACAGATACGCAGTATTTT. Translation gives CASSLGYTDTQYF. The chain employs TRBV11-1 and TRBJ2-3, with D uncertain. The CDR3 runs to 13 residues. Looked up from germline, CDR1 is SGHAT and CDR2 is FQDESV (reference sequence). V was trimmed by 1 base and J by 2 bases, leaving 4 bases between them.

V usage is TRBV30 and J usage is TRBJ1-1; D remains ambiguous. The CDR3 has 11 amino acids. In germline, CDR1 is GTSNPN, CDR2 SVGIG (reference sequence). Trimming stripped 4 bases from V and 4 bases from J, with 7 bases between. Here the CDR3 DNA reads TGTGCCTGGAAAGGAAGCACTGAAGCTTTCTTT. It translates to CAWKGSTEAFF.

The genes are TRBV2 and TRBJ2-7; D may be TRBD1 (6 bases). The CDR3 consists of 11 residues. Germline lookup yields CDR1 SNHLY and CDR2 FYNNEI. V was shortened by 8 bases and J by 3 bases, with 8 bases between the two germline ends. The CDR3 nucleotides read TGTGCCAGCCGGGGACACTACGAGCAGTACTTC. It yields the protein CASRGHYEQYF.

CDR3 amino acids: CASSSTGSENIQYF. The DNA for the CDR3 is TGTGCCAGCAGCTCTACAGGGTCTGAAAACATTCAGTACTTC. The genes are TRBV7-2 and TRBJ2-4, with D perhaps matching TRBD1 (6 bases). Deletions cut 4 bases from V and 5 bases from J, with 12 bases between. This CDR3 spans 14 amino acids. Germline V gene data show CDR1 as SGHTA and CDR2 as FQGNSA.

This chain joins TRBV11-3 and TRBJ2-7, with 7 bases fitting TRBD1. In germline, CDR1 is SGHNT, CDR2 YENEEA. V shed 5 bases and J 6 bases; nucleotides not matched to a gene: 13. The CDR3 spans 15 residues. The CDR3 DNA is TGTGCCAGCAGCCTAGGGACGAACAGGGGCACCGAGCAGTACTTC. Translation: CASSLGTNRGTEQYF.

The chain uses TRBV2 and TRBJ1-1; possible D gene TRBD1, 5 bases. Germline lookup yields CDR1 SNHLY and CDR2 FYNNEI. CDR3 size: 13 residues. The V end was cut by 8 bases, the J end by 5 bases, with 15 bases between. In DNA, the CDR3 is TGTGCCAGCGGAATGGGGCAGAAAACTGAAGCTTTCTTT. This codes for CASGMGQKTEAFF.

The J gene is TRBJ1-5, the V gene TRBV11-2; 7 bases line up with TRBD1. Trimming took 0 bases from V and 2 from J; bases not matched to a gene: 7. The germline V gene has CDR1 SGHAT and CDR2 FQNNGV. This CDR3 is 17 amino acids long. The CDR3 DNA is TGTGCCAGCAGCTTAGATCAGGACAGGTCCGGCAATCAGCCCCAGCATTTT. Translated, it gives CASSLDQDRSGNQPQHF. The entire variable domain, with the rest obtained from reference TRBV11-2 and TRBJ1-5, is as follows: EAGVAQSPRYKIIEKRQSVAFWCNPISGHATLYWYQQILGQGPKLLIQFQNNGVVDDSQLPKDRFSAERLKGVDSTLKIQPAKLEDSAVYLCASSLDQDRSGNQPQHFGDGTRLSIL.